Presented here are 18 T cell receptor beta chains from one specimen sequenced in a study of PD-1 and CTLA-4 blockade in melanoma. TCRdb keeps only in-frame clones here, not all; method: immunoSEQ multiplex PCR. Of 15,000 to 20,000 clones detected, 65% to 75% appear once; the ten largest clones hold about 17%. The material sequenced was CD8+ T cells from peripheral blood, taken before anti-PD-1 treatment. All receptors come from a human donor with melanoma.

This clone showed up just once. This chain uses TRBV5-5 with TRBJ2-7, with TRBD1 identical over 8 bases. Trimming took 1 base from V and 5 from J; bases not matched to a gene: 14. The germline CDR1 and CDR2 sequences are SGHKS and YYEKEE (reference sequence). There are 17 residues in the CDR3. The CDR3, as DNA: TGTGCCAGCAGCTTGTCCCAAAACAGGGGGAAATTGGACGAGCAGTACTTC. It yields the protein CASSLSQNRGKLDEQYF.

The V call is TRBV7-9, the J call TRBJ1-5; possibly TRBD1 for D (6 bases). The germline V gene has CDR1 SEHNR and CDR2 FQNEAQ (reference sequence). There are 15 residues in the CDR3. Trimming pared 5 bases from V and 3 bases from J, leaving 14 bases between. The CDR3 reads CASSTTTGNNQPQHF. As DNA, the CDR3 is TGTGCCAGCAGCACGACTACAGGGAACAATCAGCCCCAGCATTTT. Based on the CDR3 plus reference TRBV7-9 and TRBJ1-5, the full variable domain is DTGVSQNPRHKITKRGQNVTFRCDPISEHNRLYWYRQTLGQGPEFLTYFQNEAQLEKSRLLSDRFSAERPKGSFSTLEIQRTEQGDSAMYLCASSTTTGNNQPQHFGDGTRLSIL.

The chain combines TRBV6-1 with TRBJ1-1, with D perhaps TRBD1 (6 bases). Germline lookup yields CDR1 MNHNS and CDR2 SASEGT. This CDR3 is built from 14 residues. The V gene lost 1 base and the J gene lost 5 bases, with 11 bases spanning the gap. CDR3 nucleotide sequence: TGTGCCAGCAGTGAAGGAGGGGGTTGGACTGAAGCTTTCTTT. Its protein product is CASSEGGGWTEAFF.

The CDR3, as DNA: TGTGCCAGCAGCTTGACCGCCGCCCAGGGGATTTATGGCTACACCTTC. Translating gives CASSLTAAQGIYGYTF. This chain uses TRBV7-9 with TRBJ1-2; D might be TRBD1 (6 bases). Trimming removed 3 bases at V and 5 bases at J, with 19 bases between. This CDR3 comprises 16 residues. Germline V gives CDR1 SEHNR, CDR2 FQNEAQ (reference sequence). The whole variable domain, remainder taken from reference TRBV7-9 and TRBJ1-2, is DTGVSQNPRHKITKRGQNVTFRCDPISEHNRLYWYRQTLGQGPEFLTYFQNEAQLEKSRLLSDRFSAERPKGSFSTLEIQRTEQGDSAMYLCASSLTAAQGIYGYTFGSGTRLTVV.

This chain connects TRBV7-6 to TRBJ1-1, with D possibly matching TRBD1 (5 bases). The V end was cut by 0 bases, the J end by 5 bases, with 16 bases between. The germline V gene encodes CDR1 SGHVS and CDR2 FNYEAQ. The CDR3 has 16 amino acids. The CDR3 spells CASSLARGAPGTEAFF. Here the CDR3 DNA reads TGTGCCAGCAGCTTAGCGCGAGGGGCGCCGGGTACTGAAGCTTTCTTT.

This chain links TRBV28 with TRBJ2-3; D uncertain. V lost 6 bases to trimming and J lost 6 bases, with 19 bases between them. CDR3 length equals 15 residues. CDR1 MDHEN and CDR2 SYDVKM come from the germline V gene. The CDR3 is CASSPGRFNGDTQYF. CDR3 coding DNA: TGTGCCAGCAGCCCAGGACGGTTCAACGGGGATACGCAGTATTTT.

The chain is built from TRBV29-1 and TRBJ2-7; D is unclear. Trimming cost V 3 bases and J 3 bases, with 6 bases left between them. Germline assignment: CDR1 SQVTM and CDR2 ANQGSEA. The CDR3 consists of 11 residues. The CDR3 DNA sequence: TGCAGCGTTGAGAACAACTACGAGCAGTACTTC. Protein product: CSVENNYEQYF.

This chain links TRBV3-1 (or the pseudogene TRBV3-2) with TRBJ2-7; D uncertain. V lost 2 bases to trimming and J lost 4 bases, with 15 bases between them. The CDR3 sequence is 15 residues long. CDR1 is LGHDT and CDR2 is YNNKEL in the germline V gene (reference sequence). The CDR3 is CASSQKSVPTYEQYF. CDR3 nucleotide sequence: TGTGCCAGCAGCCAAAAGAGCGTACCAACTTACGAGCAGTACTTC.

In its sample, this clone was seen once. The CDR3 is CASSDDMNTEAFF. CDR3 coding DNA: TGTGCCAGCAGCGACGACATGAACACTGAAGCTTTCTTT. The genes are TRBV7-9 and TRBJ1-1; no firm D call. The germline V gene encodes CDR1 SEHNR and CDR2 FQNEAQ (reference sequence). The CDR3 consists of 13 residues. V dropped 5 bases and J dropped 0 bases, with 7 bases sitting between them.

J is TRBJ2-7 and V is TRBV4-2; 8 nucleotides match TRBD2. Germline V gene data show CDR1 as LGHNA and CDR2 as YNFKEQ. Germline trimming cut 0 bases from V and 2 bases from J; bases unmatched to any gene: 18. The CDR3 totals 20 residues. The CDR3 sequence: CASSQEGSGRSGGRTYEQYF. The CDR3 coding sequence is TGTGCCAGCAGCCAAGAGGGTTCAGGTCGATCGGGGGGGCGAACCTACGAGCAGTACTTC.

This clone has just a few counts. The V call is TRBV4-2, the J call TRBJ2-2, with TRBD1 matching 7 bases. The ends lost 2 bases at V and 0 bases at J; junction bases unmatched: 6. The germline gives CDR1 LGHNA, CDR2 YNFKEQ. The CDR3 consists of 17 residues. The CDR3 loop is CASSQPGQLSNTGELFF. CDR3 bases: TGTGCCAGCAGCCAACCGGGACAGCTATCGAACACCGGGGAGCTGTTTTTT.

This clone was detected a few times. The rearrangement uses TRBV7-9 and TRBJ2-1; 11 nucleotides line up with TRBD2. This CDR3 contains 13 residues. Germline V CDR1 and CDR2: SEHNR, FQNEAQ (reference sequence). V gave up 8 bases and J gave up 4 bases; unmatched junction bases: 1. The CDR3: CASGTSGYNEQFF. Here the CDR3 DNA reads TGTGCCAGCGGGACTAGCGGTTACAATGAGCAGTTCTTC.

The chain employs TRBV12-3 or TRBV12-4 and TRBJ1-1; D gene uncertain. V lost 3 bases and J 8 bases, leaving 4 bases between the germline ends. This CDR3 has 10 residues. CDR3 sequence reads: CASSLGEAFF. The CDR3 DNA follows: TGTGCCAGCAGTTTGGGAGAAGCTTTCTTT.

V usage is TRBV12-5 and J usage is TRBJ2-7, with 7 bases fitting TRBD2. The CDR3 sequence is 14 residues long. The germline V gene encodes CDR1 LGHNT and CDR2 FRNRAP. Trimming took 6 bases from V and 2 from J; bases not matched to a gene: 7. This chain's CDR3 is CASGSGAGPYEQYF. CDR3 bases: TGTGCTAGTGGGTCGGGAGCGGGGCCCTACGAGCAGTACTTC.

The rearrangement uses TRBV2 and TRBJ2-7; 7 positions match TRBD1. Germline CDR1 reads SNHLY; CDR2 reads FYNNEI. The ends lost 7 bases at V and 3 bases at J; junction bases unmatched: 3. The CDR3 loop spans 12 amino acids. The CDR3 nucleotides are TGTGCCAGCACCGGGACAGTCTACGAGCAGTACTTC. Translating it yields CASTGTVYEQYF.

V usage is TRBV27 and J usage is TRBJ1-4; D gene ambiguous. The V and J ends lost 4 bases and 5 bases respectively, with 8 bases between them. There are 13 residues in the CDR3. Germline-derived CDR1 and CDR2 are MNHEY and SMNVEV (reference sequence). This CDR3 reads CASSWIGNEKLFF. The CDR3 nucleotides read TGTGCCAGCAGTTGGATTGGCAATGAAAAACTGTTTTTT.

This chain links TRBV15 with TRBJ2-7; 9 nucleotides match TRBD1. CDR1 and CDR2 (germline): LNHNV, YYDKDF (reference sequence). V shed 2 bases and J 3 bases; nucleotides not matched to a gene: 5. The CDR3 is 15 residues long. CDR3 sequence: CATSRPGTGFYEQYF. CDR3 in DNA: TGTGCCACCAGCAGACCCGGGACAGGGTTCTACGAGCAGTACTTC.

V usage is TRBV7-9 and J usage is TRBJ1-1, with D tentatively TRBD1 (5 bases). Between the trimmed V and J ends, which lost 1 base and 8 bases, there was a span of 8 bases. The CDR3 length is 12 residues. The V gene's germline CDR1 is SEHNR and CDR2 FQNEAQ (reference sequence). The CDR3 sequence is CASSLGGAEAFF. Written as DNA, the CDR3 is TGTGCCAGCAGCTTAGGAGGGGCCGAAGCTTTCTTT.